Below, 7 T cell receptor beta chains from the same sample are listed, as sequenced in a study of shared clonotypes between healthy human individuals. Data came from immunoSEQ multiplex PCR; TCRdb stores just in-frame clones and leaves some out. The table has about 2.4 million clones, 93% seen once. Material: naive CD4+ T cells from PBMCs. The subset was: CD45RA+ positively selected. The receptors come from a man in his late teens or twenties in good health. Some clones in this sample may be carry-over from other donors' samples.

The genes are TRBV30 and TRBJ2-7; 9 positions match TRBD1. Per the germline V gene, CDR1 is GTSNPN and CDR2 is SVGIG (reference sequence). The trim removed 8 bases at V and 3 bases at J, leaving 20 bases unmatched. The CDR3 covers 17 residues. CDR3 protein: CAVAALFDRGKRYEQYF. CDR3 in DNA: TGTGCCGTAGCTGCCTTATTCGACAGGGGGAAACGCTACGAGCAGTACTTC.

The chain carries TRBV7-2 and TRBJ2-7, with D hard to call. Germline-derived CDR1 and CDR2 are SGHTA and FQGNSA. The V gene lost 1 base and the J gene lost 2 bases, with 9 bases spanning the gap. This CDR3 has 14 amino acids. The CDR3 DNA is TGTGCCAGCAGCTTAGGTGCCAGCGCCTACGAGCAGTACTTC. Translating it yields CASSLGASAYEQYF. The full variable domain, its missing parts supplied by reference TRBV7-2 and TRBJ2-7, is GAGVSQSPSNKVTEKGKDVELRCDPISGHTALYWYRQSLGQGLEFLIYFQGNSAPDKSGLPSDRFSAERTGGSVSTLTIQRTQQEDSAVYLCASSLGASAYEQYFGPGTRLTVT.

This CDR3 reads CASSWGGGGGETQYF. The CDR3 DNA is TGTGCCAGCAGCTGGGGAGGAGGGGGAGGGGAGACCCAGTACTTC. The chain is built from TRBV7-2 and TRBJ2-5, with a possible D match to TRBD2 (7 bases). The CDR3 is 15 amino acids. V was pared by 4 bases and J by 5 bases, with 17 bases between. Germline CDR1 and CDR2: SGHTA and FQGNSA.

Turning to this clone: Other DNA sequences within the sample encode an identical CDR3. V gene TRBV28 combines with J gene TRBJ2-7; 7 bases agree with TRBD2. Germline lookup yields CDR1 MDHEN and CDR2 SYDVKM. The junction had 1 base not matched to a gene; V was cut back by 3 bases and J by 2 bases. This CDR3 is 13 amino acids long. The CDR3 DNA is TGTGCCAGCAGTTTGACTAGCACCTACGAGCAGTACTTC. It encodes CASSLTSTYEQYF.

The chain combines TRBV6-6 with TRBJ2-1; D possibly corresponds to TRBD2 (6 bases). Deletions cut 6 bases from V and 4 bases from J, with 16 bases between. Germline loops: CDR1 MNHNY, CDR2 SVGAGI (reference sequence). This CDR3 comprises 15 residues. The CDR3 sequence: CASSRLLARYNEQFF. CDR3 DNA: TGTGCCAGCAGCCGACTCCTAGCGAGATACAATGAGCAGTTCTTC.

This clone is a singleton in its sample. Other DNA sequences in the same sample also yield this CDR3. This CDR3 reads CASSISPGGTEAFF. Here the CDR3 DNA reads TGTGCCAGTAGTATTTCGCCGGGGGGCACTGAAGCTTTCTTT. This rearrangement joins TRBV19 to TRBJ1-1, with D perhaps TRBD1 (5 bases). Germline CDR1 reads LNHDA; CDR2 reads SQIVND (reference sequence). CDR3 size: 14 residues. The V end lost 3 bases, the J end lost 4 bases, and 12 bases lay between the germline ends.

The chain combines TRBV2 with TRBJ1-5; D is possibly TRBD1 (5 bases). Trimming took off 7 bases at V and 4 bases at J, with 17 bases between the two ends. The CDR3 is made up of 15 amino acids. The germline CDR1 and CDR2 sequences are SNHLY and FYNNEI. CDR3 nucleotides: TGTGCCAGCACCCTCCTCCGGGACCCAAATCAGCCCCAGCATTTT. Its translation is CASTLLRDPNQPQHF.